Presented here are 32 T cell receptor beta chains from one specimen sequenced in a study of early T cells in non-severe SARS-CoV-2 infection. TCRdb redid the calling of the 5' RACE reads with MiXCR, one entry per CDR3 protein. The sample shows 17,000 or so distinct CDR3 sequences, roughly 5.4% of them seen only once. Sequenced here: whole blood, sampled at baseline. The source of these receptors is an adult who was a healthcare worker with PCR-confirmed SARS-CoV-2 infection or an uninfected control (not recorded which).

This clonotype was observed many times. J is TRBJ2-7 and V is TRBV2; 8 nucleotides align to TRBD2. The CDR3 runs to 17 residues. Germline trimming cut 5 bases from V and 4 bases from J; bases unmatched to any gene: 16. Germline CDR1 SNHLY, CDR2 FYNNEI. The CDR3: CASSPVPAGAPRYEQYF. DNA of the CDR3: TGTGCCAGCAGTCCCGTCCCAGCGGGGGCCCCTCGGTACGAGCAGTACTTC.

This clonotype was seen at least ten times. The V and J genes are TRBV9 and TRBJ2-3; D not resolved. Germline CDR1 reads SGDLS; CDR2 reads YYNGEE. V lost 1 base and J 6 bases, leaving 9 bases between the germline ends. The CDR3 length is 13 residues. In DNA, the CDR3 is TGTGCCAGCAGCGTAAGGGTCATGGATACGCAGTATTTT. Protein product: CASSVRVMDTQYF.

This clonotype has at least ten counts. The gene calls are TRBV7-9 and TRBJ2-4, with 7 bases that match TRBD1. The germline V gene encodes CDR1 SEHNR and CDR2 FQNEAQ (reference sequence). There are 14 residues in the CDR3. Trimming cost V 5 bases and J 6 bases; bases outside gene matches: 7. The CDR3 here is CASSPGTDANIQYF. CDR3 nucleotides: TGTGCCAGCAGCCCGGGGACAGATGCAAACATTCAGTACTTC. Filled out from reference TRBV7-9 and TRBJ2-4, the complete variable domain reads DTGVSQNPRHKITKRGQNVTFRCDPISEHNRLYWYRQTLGQGPEFLTYFQNEAQLEKSRLLSDRFSAERPKGSFSTLEIQRTEQGDSAMYLCASSPGTDANIQYFGAGTRLSVL.

This clonotype appeared many times. The chain has TRBV5-1 and TRBJ2-7, with unresolved D. The CDR3 is 13 residues long. The germline gives CDR1 SGHRS, CDR2 YFSETQ. The ends were cut back, 4 bases at V and 3 bases at J, with 11 bases in the middle. The DNA for the CDR3 is TGCGCCAGCAGCCTTCTCCAAAGCTACGAGCAGTACTTC. As protein: CASSLLQSYEQYF.

This clonotype was detected ten times or more. The rearrangement links TRBV11-2 to TRBJ2-7; 12 positions match TRBD2. The J segment lost 2 bases and the V segment lost 4 bases, leaving 3 bases of the junction unmatched. The CDR3 totals 15 residues. The V gene's germline CDR1 is SGHAT and CDR2 FQNNGV. The CDR3 loop reads CASSSGLAGTYEQYF. The DNA for the CDR3 is TGTGCCAGCAGCTCGGGACTAGCGGGTACCTACGAGCAGTACTTC.

This clonotype came up many times. The V gene is TRBV7-9, the J gene TRBJ1-2; D is undetermined. Germline V gene data show CDR1 as SEHNR and CDR2 as FQNEAQ (reference sequence). Between the trimmed V and J ends, which lost 2 bases and 4 bases, there was a span of 11 bases. The CDR3 runs 14 residues. The CDR3 nucleotides read TGTGCCAGCAGCTTACCAAGATGGGCCTATGGCTACACCTTC. Amino acid sequence: CASSLPRWAYGYTF. Filled out from reference TRBV7-9 and TRBJ1-2, the complete variable domain reads DTGVSQNPRHKITKRGQNVTFRCDPISEHNRLYWYRQTLGQGPEFLTYFQNEAQLEKSRLLSDRFSAERPKGSFSTLEIQRTEQGDSAMYLCASSLPRWAYGYTFGSGTRLTVV.

The V gene is TRBV7-8, the J gene TRBJ2-1, with 7 nucleotides matching TRBD1. V lost 5 bases, J lost 1 base, and 8 bases stayed unmatched. CDR1 is SGHVS and CDR2 is FQNEAQ in the germline V gene. The CDR3 sequence is 16 residues long. The CDR3 coding sequence is TGTGCCAGCAGCAAGACAGGGTCAAGATCCTACAATGAGCAGTTCTTC. It translates to CASSKTGSRSYNEQFF.

This clonotype was seen many times. One end of the junction fails to match germline, which may point to a read error. The CDR3 nucleotides read TGTGCCAGCAGCGTAGGCTTCATACTTCCATTT. Its translation: CASSVGFILPF. The rearrangement uses TRBV9 and TRBJ1-3; D remains ambiguous. Germline CDR1 is SGDLS and CDR2 is YYNGEE. CDR3 length: 11 amino acids.

This clonotype was seen repeatedly, ten times or more. The chain recombines TRBV15 with TRBJ2-5; TRBD2 matches at 9 bases. With V trimmed by 5 bases and J by 8 bases, 21 bases remained unmatched. CDR1 and CDR2 (germline): LNHNV, YYDKDF (reference sequence). The CDR3 has 18 amino acids. Written as DNA, the CDR3 is TGTGCCACCAGCCTCGAGGGGCTAGCGGGGAACAGAAGAGTCACCCAGTACTTC. This encodes CATSLEGLAGNRRVTQYF.

The chain is built from TRBV9 and TRBJ1-1; 7 bases match TRBD1. The CDR3 length is 14 residues. V was clipped by 4 bases and J by 4 bases; unmatched bases: 7. Germline V gene sequence: CDR1 SGDLS, CDR2 YYNGEE. The CDR3 reads CASSMTGLSTEAFF. In DNA, the CDR3 is TGTGCCAGCAGCATGACAGGGTTGAGCACTGAAGCTTTCTTT.

By sample share, this clonotype is medium-sized. This chain uses TRBV11-2 with TRBJ2-5; a possible D gene is TRBD2 (5 bases). Trimming pared 1 base from V and 2 bases from J, leaving 8 bases between. Looked up from germline, CDR1 is SGHAT and CDR2 is FQNNGV. The CDR3 runs 14 residues. The CDR3 DNA reads TGTGCCAGCAGCTTAGGGCGGGTACAAGAGACCCAGTACTTC. Translating it yields CASSLGRVQETQYF.

V is TRBV7-9 and J is TRBJ2-7, with D hard to call. Per germline, CDR1 SEHNR and CDR2 FQNEAQ (reference sequence). V gave up 2 bases and J gave up 0 bases, with 8 bases separating them. The CDR3 sequence is 14 residues long. CDR3: CASSLLPDSYEQYF. The CDR3 nucleotides are TGTGCCAGCAGCTTATTACCTGACTCCTACGAGCAGTACTTC.

This rearrangement joins TRBV11-1 to TRBJ2-7; no definite D call. The CDR3 consists of 13 residues. CDR1 is SGHAT and CDR2 is FQDESV in the germline V gene (reference sequence). The V end lost 4 bases, the J end lost 3 bases, and 10 bases lay between the germline ends. In DNA, the CDR3 is TGTGCCAGCAGCTCACCCCCCATCTACGAGCAGTACTTC. This sequence encodes CASSSPPIYEQYF. The whole variable domain, filled in from reference TRBV11-1 and TRBJ2-7, reads EAEVAQSPRYKITEKSQAVAFWCDPISGHATLYWYRQILGQGPELLVQFQDESVVDDSQLPKDRFSAERLKGVDSTLKIQPAELGDSAMYLCASSSPPIYEQYFGPGTRLTVT.

This clonotype appeared many times. A read error may account for a junction end that differs from germline. The CDR3, as DNA: TGTGCCAGCAGCCGGGAGGGGGAGCCCGATTTT. As protein: CASSREGEPDF. The chain has TRBV14 and TRBJ1-3; TRBD1 is a possible D gene (6 bases). The CDR3 runs 11 residues. Germline CDR1 reads SGHDN; CDR2 reads FVKESK.

This clonotype has ten or more counts. The chain links TRBV7-2 to TRBJ1-6; D unresolved. This CDR3 has 15 residues. The germline V and J ends were trimmed by 2 bases and 8 bases, with 13 bases remaining between them. Germline V CDR1 and CDR2: SGHTA, FQGNSA. This CDR3 reads CASSLTGDSDSPLHF. Written as DNA, the CDR3 is TGTGCCAGCAGCTTAACTGGCGATTCGGATTCACCCCTCCACTTT.

This clonotype has at least ten counts. The chain uses TRBV5-1 and TRBJ2-3; D is possibly TRBD1 (6 bases). Trimming took 0 bases from V and 2 from J, leaving 10 bases between them. CDR3 length equals 15 residues. The germline V gene encodes CDR1 SGHRS and CDR2 YFSETQ. CDR3: CASSLAGVDTDTQYF. Here the CDR3 DNA reads TGCGCCAGCAGCTTGGCAGGGGTGGACACAGATACGCAGTATTTT. Drawing the rest from reference TRBV5-1 and TRBJ2-3, the complete variable domain is KAGVTQTPRYLIKTRGQQVTLSCSPISGHRSVSWYQQTPGQGLQFLFEYFSETQRNKGNFPGRFSGRQFSNSRSEMNVSTLELGDSALYLCASSLAGVDTDTQYFGPGTRLTVL.

This clonotype was seen many times. The gene calls are TRBV6-5 and TRBJ2-7, with D possibly TRBD1 on 7 matching bases. Germline-derived CDR1 and CDR2 are MNHEY and SVGAGI. V was trimmed by 6 bases and J by 2 bases, leaving 11 bases between them. This CDR3 is 13 amino acids long. This CDR3 is CASRQGGAYEQYF. The DNA of the CDR3 is TGTGCCAGCAGGCAGGGGGGAGCCTACGAGCAGTACTTC.

This clonotype counts as medium-sized (0.01 to 0.1%). The chain links TRBV7-2 to TRBJ2-5; D is uncertain. V was cut by 2 bases and J by 1 base, with 5 bases left in between. The CDR3 is 13 residues long. Germline values: CDR1 SGHTA, CDR2 FQGNSA. CDR3 amino acids: CASSLNSQETQYF. The CDR3 DNA sequence: TGTGCCAGCAGCTTAAACAGCCAAGAGACCCAGTACTTC.

This clonotype was seen many times. This chain links TRBV6-6 with TRBJ1-5; D ambiguous. Germline CDR1 reads MNHNY; CDR2 reads SVGAGI (reference sequence). The germline V and J ends were trimmed by 4 bases and 4 bases, with 5 bases remaining between them. The CDR3 loop spans 12 amino acids. CDR3 loop: CASSLDNQPQHF. The CDR3 DNA reads TGTGCCAGCAGTTTAGATAATCAGCCCCAGCATTTT.

This clonotype has only a few counts. The chain uses TRBV7-2 and TRBJ2-3, with 9 bases that match TRBD1. The ends lost 8 bases at V and 3 bases at J; junction bases unmatched: 33. The CDR3 loop spans 23 amino acids. Germline V lookup: CDR1 SGHTA, CDR2 FQGNSA. CDR3 sequence (DNA): TGTGCCAGCGGGAAGCTCTTTAGTTGGGCGAACAGGGGGCGCGTGGTTCGGACAGATACGCAGTATTTT. This encodes CASGKLFSWANRGRVVRTDTQYF.

This clonotype was seen many times. The V call is TRBV3-1, the J call TRBJ1-5; D remains unclear. The CDR3 is 14 amino acids. Germline loops: CDR1 LGHDT, CDR2 YNNKEL (reference sequence). Between the trimmed V and J ends, which lost 0 bases and 5 bases, there was a span of 8 bases. CDR3 residues: CASSQELVDQPQHF. Written as DNA, the CDR3 is TGTGCCAGCAGCCAAGAACTCGTCGATCAGCCCCAGCATTTT. The whole variable domain, filled in from reference TRBV3-1 and TRBJ1-5, reads DTAVSQTPKYLVTQMGNDKSIKCEQNLGHDTMYWYKQDSKKFLKIMFSYNNKELIINETVPNRFSPKSPDKAHLNLHINSLELGDSAVYFCASSQELVDQPQHFGDGTRLSIL.

J is TRBJ2-5 and V is TRBV6-2 or TRBV6-3; D might be TRBD2 (5 bases). Trimming left V 4 bases short and J 2 bases short, with 8 bases between. CDR1 MNHEY and CDR2 SVGEGT come from the germline V gene. The CDR3 totals 13 residues. The CDR3 spells CASSSTTQETQYF. The CDR3 DNA follows: TGTGCCAGCAGTTCGACTACACAAGAGACCCAGTACTTC.

This clonotype was detected many times. The chain uses TRBV5-1 and TRBJ1-1, with D tentatively TRBD1 (5 bases). This CDR3 has 16 residues. Germline V lookup: CDR1 SGHRS, CDR2 YFSETQ. The germline V and J ends were trimmed by 0 bases and 0 bases, with 12 bases remaining between them. This chain's CDR3 is CASSLGRANMNTEAFF. The CDR3 DNA reads TGCGCCAGCAGCTTGGGCAGGGCAAACATGAACACTGAAGCTTTCTTT.

In its sample, this clonotype was seen many times. This chain links TRBV20-1 with TRBJ2-1; unclear D gene. Germline assignment: CDR1 DFQATT and CDR2 SNEGSKA (reference sequence). With 7 bases removed from V and 6 bases from J, the gap between germline ends came to 13 bases. The CDR3 extends over 12 amino acids. This CDR3 is CSGNRASNEQFF. CDR3 sequence (DNA): TGCAGTGGGAACCGGGCCAGCAATGAGCAGTTCTTC.

The table lists this clonotype with many counts. The V and J genes are TRBV6-2 or TRBV6-3 and TRBJ2-6; D ambiguous. The germline CDR1 and CDR2 sequences are MNHEY and SVGEGT. CDR3 length: 16 amino acids. V was clipped by 5 bases and J by 4 bases, with 15 bases between them. In DNA form, the CDR3 reads TGTGCCAGCAGTGGAATTCTCACCTCCGGGGCCAACGTCCTGACTTTC. Translation: CASSGILTSGANVLTF.

By its share, this clonotype is medium-sized (0.01 to 0.1%). The J gene is TRBJ1-1, the V gene TRBV5-1; unclear D gene. The length of the CDR3 is 13 residues. CDR1 SGHRS and CDR2 YFSETQ come from the germline V gene. The germline V and J ends were trimmed by 0 bases and 1 base, with 4 bases remaining between them. This chain's CDR3 is CASSLGGNTEAFF. CDR3 nucleotide sequence: TGCGCCAGCAGCTTGGGGGGGAACACTGAAGCTTTCTTT.

This CDR3 reads CASSFLGASYEQYF. The CDR3 DNA is TGTGCCAGCAGCTTTCTGGGGGCAAGTTACGAGCAGTACTTC. This chain uses TRBV7-9 with TRBJ2-7, with D maybe TRBD1 (6 bases). The germline V gene encodes CDR1 SEHNR and CDR2 FQNEAQ (reference sequence). Trimming stripped 3 bases from V and 4 bases from J, with 13 bases between. There are 14 residues in the CDR3.

There are many counts of this clonotype. The chain has TRBV6-2 or TRBV6-3 and TRBJ2-5, with a tentative D call TRBD1 (6 bases). The CDR3 consists of 15 residues. V was trimmed by 4 bases and J by 4 bases, leaving 16 bases between them. The germline gives CDR1 MNHEY, CDR2 SVGEGT. CDR3 bases: TGTGCCAGCAGTTCCCACAGGGTGGTTGGAGAGACCCAGTACTTC. The encoded protein is CASSSHRVVGETQYF.

This clonotype has a count of ten or more. CDR3 protein: CASSEAAGGQPQHF. In DNA form, the CDR3 reads TGTGCCAGCAGTGAAGCTGCAGGTGGTCAGCCCCAGCATTTT. This chain joins TRBV2 and TRBJ1-5, with D uncertain. Deletions cut 0 bases from V and 6 bases from J, with 9 bases between. Germline V lookup: CDR1 SNHLY, CDR2 FYNNEI. There are 14 residues in the CDR3.

This clonotype was picked up a small number of times. The V call is TRBV3-1, the J call TRBJ2-5; D call uncertain. The CDR3 covers 11 residues. With 4 bases removed from V and 5 bases from J, the gap between germline ends came to 5 bases. CDR1 is LGHDT and CDR2 is YNNKEL in the germline V gene (reference sequence). This CDR3 reads CASSLSETQYF. In DNA, the CDR3 is TGTGCCAGCAGCCTCTCGGAGACCCAGTACTTC.

This clonotype has at least ten counts. This chain connects TRBV20-1 to TRBJ2-5; D tentatively reads TRBD1 or TRBD2 (5 bases each). Deletions cut 7 bases from V and 3 bases from J, with 18 bases between. The CDR3 is made up of 14 amino acids. Germline lookup yields CDR1 DFQATT and CDR2 SNEGSKA (reference sequence). This chain's CDR3 is CSVVNSLGEETQYF. The CDR3 bases are TGCAGTGTGGTCAACTCCCTGGGGGAAGAGACCCAGTACTTC.

Ten or more counts support this clonotype. V is TRBV11-2 and J is TRBJ2-5, with 7 nucleotides matching TRBD2. This CDR3 spans 14 amino acids. The V gene end was trimmed by 5 bases and the J gene end by 6 bases; junction bases not matched to a gene: 9. Germline-derived CDR1 and CDR2 are SGHAT and FQNNGV. CDR3 protein: CASSGGVGEKTQYF. CDR3 sequence (DNA): TGTGCCAGCAGCGGGGGGGTAGGGGAAAAGACCCAGTACTTC. Supplemented by reference TRBV11-2 and TRBJ2-5, the full variable domain reads EAGVAQSPRYKIIEKRQSVAFWCNPISGHATLYWYQQILGQGPKLLIQFQNNGVVDDSQLPKDRFSAERLKGVDSTLKIQPAKLEDSAVYLCASSGGVGEKTQYFGPGTRLLVL.